The 23 T cell receptor beta chains below come from one sample, sequenced in a study of blood T cell repertoires in COVID-19. TCRdb's copy holds only in-frame clones and misses some; the assay was immunoSEQ multiplex PCR. The table records about 100,000 clones, more than 90% of them present only once. The sample was peripheral blood. All receptors derive from a man between 70 and 80 years old with acute or convalescent COVID-19.

The chain combines TRBV6-5 with TRBJ1-5; D gene uncertain. The CDR3 is made up of 13 amino acids. Germline V gene sequence: CDR1 MNHEY, CDR2 SVGAGI. Trimming removed 8 bases at V and 6 bases at J, with 14 bases between. The CDR3 DNA sequence: TGTGCCAGCCGAAAACAAGAAAGTCAGCCCCAGCATTTT. Residues: CASRKQESQPQHF.

V and J are TRBV19 and TRBJ2-7; D is undetermined. Trimming took off 1 base at V and 1 base at J, with 8 bases between the two ends. The CDR3 loop spans 14 amino acids. Germline loops: CDR1 LNHDA, CDR2 SQIVND (reference sequence). CDR3 nucleotides: TGTGCCAGTAGTATAGTTGCGGCATCCTACGAGCAGTACTTC. This codes for CASSIVAASYEQYF. The variable domain in full, with the rest retrieved from reference TRBV19 and TRBJ2-7, is DGGITQSPKYLFRKEGQNVTLSCEQNLNHDAMYWYRQDPGQGLRLIYYSQIVNDFQKGDIAEGYSVSREKKESFPLTVTSAQKNPTAFYLCASSIVAASYEQYFGPGTRLTVT.

The chain joins TRBV21-1 to TRBJ1-4. TRBV21-1 is a listed pseudogene. This CDR3 region has 16 residues. The DNA for the CDR3 is TGTGCCAGCAGCAACCGCGGCGGCGCCTATAATGAAAAACTGTTTTTT. It yields the protein CASSNRGGAYNEKLFF.

V gene TRBV11-2 combines with J gene TRBJ2-5; 12 bases align to TRBD2. V was clipped by 0 bases and J by 5 bases; unmatched bases: 4. Germline V gene data show CDR1 as SGHAT and CDR2 as FQNNGV. This CDR3 has 16 amino acids. The CDR3 sequence: CASSLDASGREETQYF. CDR3 nucleotide sequence: TGTGCCAGCAGCTTAGACGCTAGCGGGAGGGAGGAGACCCAGTACTTC.

This clone was seen once. This chain uses TRBV7-2 with TRBJ1-2; no firm D call. CDR1 and CDR2 from the germline V gene are SGHTA and FQGNSA. CDR3 length: 14 amino acids. The V end was cut by 0 bases, the J end by 1 base, with 6 bases between. CDR3 residues: CASSLARNNYGYTF. The CDR3 DNA reads as TGTGCCAGCAGCTTAGCGCGGAATAACTATGGCTACACCTTC. The full variable domain, rest sourced from reference TRBV7-2 and TRBJ1-2, is GAGVSQSPSNKVTEKGKDVELRCDPISGHTALYWYRQSLGQGLEFLIYFQGNSAPDKSGLPSDRFSAERTGGSVSTLTIQRTQQEDSAVYLCASSLARNNYGYTFGSGTRLTVV.

This clone has just one count. The chain uses TRBV2 and TRBJ1-5; the D is unclear. Germline values: CDR1 SNHLY, CDR2 FYNNEI. V was shortened by 1 base and J by 1 base, with 5 bases between the two germline ends. The CDR3 is made up of 14 amino acids. The CDR3 loop is CASSEGGSNQPQHF. As DNA, the CDR3 is TGTGCCAGCAGTGAAGGAGGGAGCAATCAGCCCCAGCATTTT.

This clone occurred once. V is TRBV20-1 and J is TRBJ1-2, with D unclear. This CDR3 contains 13 residues. CDR1 is DFQATT and CDR2 is SNEGSKA in the germline V gene (reference sequence). With 3 bases removed from V and 4 bases from J, the gap between germline ends came to 12 bases. DNA of the CDR3: TGCAGTGCTAGTAACCTGGAGGGCTATGGCTACACCTTC. Translation gives CSASNLEGYGYTF.

This rearrangement joins TRBV11-2 to TRBJ1-1; no clear D gene. The ends were cut back, 3 bases at V and 1 base at J, with 9 bases in the middle. Germline CDR1 reads SGHAT; CDR2 reads FQNNGV. The CDR3 covers 14 residues. The DNA of the CDR3 is TGTGCCAGCAGCTTGTTCACCGGGAACACTGAAGCTTTCTTT. Its translation is CASSLFTGNTEAFF. The whole variable domain, remainder taken from reference TRBV11-2 and TRBJ1-1, is EAGVAQSPRYKIIEKRQSVAFWCNPISGHATLYWYQQILGQGPKLLIQFQNNGVVDDSQLPKDRFSAERLKGVDSTLKIQPAKLEDSAVYLCASSLFTGNTEAFFGQGTRLTVV.

The chain is built from TRBV19 and TRBJ2-1; 10 bases fit TRBD1. Unmatched junction bases numbered 5, after V lost 10 bases and J lost 2 bases. The CDR3 is 14 residues long. Germline lookup yields CDR1 LNHDA and CDR2 SQIVND (reference sequence). The CDR3 region is CATTGTGAYNEQFF. CDR3 sequence (DNA): TGTGCCACAACCGGGACAGGGGCCTACAATGAGCAGTTCTTC.

V is TRBV4-1 and J is TRBJ1-4; TRBD1 matches at 7 bases. Trimming took 3 bases from V and 5 from J; bases not matched to a gene: 3. The CDR3 consists of 14 residues. Germline V lookup: CDR1 MGHRA, CDR2 YSYEKL. The CDR3 DNA reads as TGCGCCAGCAGCCAGATAGGGGGCAATGAAAAACTGTTTTTT. Amino acid sequence: CASSQIGGNEKLFF.

The rearrangement links TRBV28 to TRBJ2-1; 15 bases agree with TRBD2. The CDR3 runs to 14 residues. V was clipped by 7 bases and J by 15 bases; unmatched bases: 10. Germline lookup yields CDR1 MDHEN and CDR2 SYDVKM. The CDR3, as DNA: TGTGCCAGCACAACCGGGACTAGCGGGAGGATCTCGTTCTTC. It encodes CASTTGTSGRISFF.

The rearrangement uses TRBV5-6 and TRBJ1-6, with D tentatively TRBD1 (5 bases). V dropped 4 bases and J dropped 15 bases, with 11 bases sitting between them. Germline assignment: CDR1 SGHDT and CDR2 YYEEEE. CDR3 size: 11 residues. The CDR3 loop reads CASSRGSHLHF. CDR3 nucleotides: TGTGCCAGCAGCAGGGGATCCCACCTCCACTTT.

The chain employs TRBV24-1 and TRBJ2-5; 9 nucleotides agree with TRBD2. The CDR3 consists of 16 residues. Unmatched junction bases numbered 9, after V lost 6 bases and J lost 2 bases. Germline V gene lookup returns CDR1 KGHDR and CDR2 SFDVKD. CDR3 in amino acids: CATSTLGAGGQETQYF. The DNA of the CDR3 is TGTGCCACCAGTACCCTGGGAGCGGGGGGACAAGAGACCCAGTACTTC.

The rearrangement uses TRBV18 and TRBJ2-7; 9 bases match TRBD2. The germline V gene encodes CDR1 KGHSH and CDR2 LQKENI. The ends lost 3 bases at V and 5 bases at J; junction bases unmatched: 14. The CDR3 totals 17 residues. The CDR3 DNA sequence: TGTGCCAGCTCACCCCTGGCCTTTGGCGGGGGGGCAGACGAGCAGTACTTC. Its protein product is CASSPLAFGGGADEQYF.

The chain carries TRBV3-1 (or the pseudogene TRBV3-2) and TRBJ1-4; D may be TRBD1 (5 bases). CDR1 is LGHDT and CDR2 is YNNKEL in the germline V gene (reference sequence). This CDR3 is built from 16 residues. Trimming took off 0 bases at V and 7 bases at J, with 15 bases between the two ends. CDR3 residues: CASSQDPQGSVEKLFF. The CDR3 region has the DNA TGTGCCAGCAGCCAAGATCCCCAGGGTTCGGTTGAAAAACTGTTTTTT.

The rearrangement links TRBV7-2 to TRBJ2-3; D is possibly TRBD2 (6 bases). CDR3 length equals 14 residues. V lost 5 bases and J 1 base, leaving 10 bases between the germline ends. The germline V gene has CDR1 SGHTA and CDR2 FQGNSA. The CDR3 protein is CASSPSAGTDTQYF. For the CDR3, the DNA is TGTGCCAGCAGCCCTAGCGCTGGCACAGATACGCAGTATTTT.

The chain joins TRBV18 to TRBJ2-1; TRBD2 aligns across 15 bases. The CDR3 totals 15 residues. Germline lookup yields CDR1 KGHSH and CDR2 LQKENI. V shed 3 bases, J shed 7 bases, and the junction held 1 base outside the gene matches. The CDR3 loop is CASSPGLAGGNEQFF. Here the CDR3 DNA reads TGTGCCAGCTCACCCGGACTAGCGGGAGGGAATGAGCAGTTCTTC.

The chain is built from TRBV19 and TRBJ1-6, with 7 bases identical to TRBD1. V lost 1 base to trimming and J lost 8 bases; unmatched junction nucleotides: 2. The CDR3 is made up of 14 amino acids. CDR1 LNHDA and CDR2 SQIVND come from the germline V gene (reference sequence). The DNA for the CDR3 is TGTGCCAGTAGTATAGTGGGGACAGATTCACCCCTCCACTTT. This sequence encodes CASSIVGTDSPLHF.

The chain joins TRBV10-1 to TRBJ2-7; perhaps TRBD1 as D (6 bases). Germline V lookup: CDR1 WNHNN, CDR2 SYGVQD (reference sequence). The CDR3 is 13 residues long. V shed 2 bases and J shed 7 bases, with 12 bases lying between them. The CDR3 reads CASSESGQREQYF. The CDR3 DNA is TGCGCCAGCAGTGAGAGTGGACAGAGAGAGCAGTACTTC.

The chain joins TRBV24-1 to TRBJ1-1; possibly TRBD1 for D (6 bases). V lost 2 bases and J 6 bases, leaving 15 bases between the germline ends. CDR3 length: 15 residues. Germline V gene data show CDR1 as KGHDR and CDR2 as SFDVKD. DNA of the CDR3: TGTGCCACCAGTGATTCCGGGAGGGGGGCCGCTGAAGCTTTCTTT. This sequence encodes CATSDSGRGAAEAFF.

The V gene is TRBV11-3, the J gene TRBJ2-3; 7 bases map to TRBD2. Germline loops: CDR1 SGHNT, CDR2 YENEEA. The CDR3 consists of 17 residues. Trimming at V came to 3 bases and at J to 2 bases, leaving 11 bases not matched to a gene. The CDR3 nucleotides read TGTGCCAGCAGCTTCGCCCCGGGAGGAGGCACCACAGATACGCAGTATTTT. It specifies CASSFAPGGGTTDTQYF.

V and J are TRBV6-5 and TRBJ1-5; 9 bases align to TRBD1. CDR3 length equals 15 residues. Germline lookup yields CDR1 MNHEY and CDR2 SVGAGI. The junction had 6 bases not matched to a gene; V was cut back by 6 bases and J by 3 bases. The CDR3 protein is CASSQDRGANQPQHF. CDR3 bases: TGTGCCAGCAGCCAAGACAGGGGGGCCAATCAGCCCCAGCATTTT.

This chain joins TRBV3-1 (or the pseudogene TRBV3-2) and TRBJ2-5; 8 bases are shared with TRBD2. Germline V gene sequence: CDR1 LGHDT, CDR2 YNNKEL (reference sequence). The CDR3 runs 14 residues. J lost 4 bases, V lost 1 base, and 2 bases had no gene match. DNA for the CDR3: TGTGCCAGCAGCCAAGCGGGGGGGGTAGAGACCCAGTACTTC. Protein product: CASSQAGGVETQYF.